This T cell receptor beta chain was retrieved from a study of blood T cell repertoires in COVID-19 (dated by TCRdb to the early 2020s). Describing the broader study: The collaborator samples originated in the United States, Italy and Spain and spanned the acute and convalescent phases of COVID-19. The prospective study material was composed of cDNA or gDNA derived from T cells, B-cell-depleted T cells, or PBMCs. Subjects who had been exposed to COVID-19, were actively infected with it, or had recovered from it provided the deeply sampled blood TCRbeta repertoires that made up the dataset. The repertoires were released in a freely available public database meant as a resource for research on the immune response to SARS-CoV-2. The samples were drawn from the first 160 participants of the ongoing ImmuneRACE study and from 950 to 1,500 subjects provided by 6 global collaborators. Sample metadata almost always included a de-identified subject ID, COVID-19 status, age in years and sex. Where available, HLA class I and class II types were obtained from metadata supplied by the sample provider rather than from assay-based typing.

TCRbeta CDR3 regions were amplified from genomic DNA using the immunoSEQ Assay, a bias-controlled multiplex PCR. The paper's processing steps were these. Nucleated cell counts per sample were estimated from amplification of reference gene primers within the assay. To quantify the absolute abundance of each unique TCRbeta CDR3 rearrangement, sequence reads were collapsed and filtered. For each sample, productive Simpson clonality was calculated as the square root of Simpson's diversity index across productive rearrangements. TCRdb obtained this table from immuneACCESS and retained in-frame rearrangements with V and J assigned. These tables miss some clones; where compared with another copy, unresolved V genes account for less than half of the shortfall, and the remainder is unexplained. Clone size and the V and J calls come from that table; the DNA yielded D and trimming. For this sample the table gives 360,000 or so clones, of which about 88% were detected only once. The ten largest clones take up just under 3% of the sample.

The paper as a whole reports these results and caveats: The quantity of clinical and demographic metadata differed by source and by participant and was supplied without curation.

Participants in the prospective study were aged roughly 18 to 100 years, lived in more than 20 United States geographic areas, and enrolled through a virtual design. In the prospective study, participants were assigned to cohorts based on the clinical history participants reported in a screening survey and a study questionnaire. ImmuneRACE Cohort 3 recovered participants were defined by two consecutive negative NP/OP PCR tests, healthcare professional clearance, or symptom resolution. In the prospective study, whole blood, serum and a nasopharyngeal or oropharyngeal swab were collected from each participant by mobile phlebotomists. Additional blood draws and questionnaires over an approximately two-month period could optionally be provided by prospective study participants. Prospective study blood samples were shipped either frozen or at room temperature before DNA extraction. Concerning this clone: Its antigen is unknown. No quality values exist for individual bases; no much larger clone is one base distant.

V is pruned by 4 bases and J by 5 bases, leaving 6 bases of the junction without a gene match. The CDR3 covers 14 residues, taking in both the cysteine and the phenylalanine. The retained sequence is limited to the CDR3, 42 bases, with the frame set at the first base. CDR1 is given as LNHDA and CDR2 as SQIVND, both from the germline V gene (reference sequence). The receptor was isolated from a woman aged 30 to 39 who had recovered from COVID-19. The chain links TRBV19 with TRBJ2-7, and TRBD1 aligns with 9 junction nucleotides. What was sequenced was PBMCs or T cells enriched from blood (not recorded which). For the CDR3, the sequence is CASSRDRVGHEQYF. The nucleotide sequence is TGTGCCAGTAGTAGGGACAGGGTAGGACACGAGCAGTACTTC.